The TCR beta chain under discussion was sequenced for a study of T cell changes during pregnancy in multiple sclerosis. Germline assignment: CDR1 GTSNPN and CDR2 SVGIG (reference sequence). The CDR3 runs 13 residues. The V end lost 3 bases, the J end lost 7 bases, and 12 bases lay between the germline ends. Profiling relied on immunoSEQ multiplex PCR, and the TCRdb table lists in-frame clones only, not all of them. The table includes tens of thousands of clones, roughly 92% detected once. V gene TRBV30 combines with J gene TRBJ1-4, with a possible D match to TRBD1 (5 bases). The origin of this receptor is a female donor with multiple sclerosis, enrolled in a pregnancy study. The source was peripheral blood, collected after pregnancy. This chain's CDR3 is CAWSSGGGEKLFF. CDR3 sequence (DNA): TGTGCCTGGAGCTCGGGGGGAGGTGAAAAACTGTTTTTT.